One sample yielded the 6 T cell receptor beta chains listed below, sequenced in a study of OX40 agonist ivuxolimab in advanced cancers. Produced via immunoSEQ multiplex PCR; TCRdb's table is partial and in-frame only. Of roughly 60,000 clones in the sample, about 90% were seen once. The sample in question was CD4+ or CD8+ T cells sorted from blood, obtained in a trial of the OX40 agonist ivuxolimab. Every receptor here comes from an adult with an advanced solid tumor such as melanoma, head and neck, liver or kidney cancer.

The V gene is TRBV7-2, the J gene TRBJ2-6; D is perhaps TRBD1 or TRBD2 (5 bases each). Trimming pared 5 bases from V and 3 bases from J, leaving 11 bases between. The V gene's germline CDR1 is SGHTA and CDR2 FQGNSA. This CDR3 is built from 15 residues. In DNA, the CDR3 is TGTGCCAGCAGCCGACAGAGGGGTGGGGCCAACGTCCTGACTTTC. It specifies CASSRQRGGANVLTF.

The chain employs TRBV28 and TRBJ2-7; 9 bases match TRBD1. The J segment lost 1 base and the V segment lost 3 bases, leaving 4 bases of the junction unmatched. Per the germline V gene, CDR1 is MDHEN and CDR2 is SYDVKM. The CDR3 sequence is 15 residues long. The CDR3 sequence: CASSLGGQGSYEQYF. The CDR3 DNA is TGTGCCAGCAGTTTGGGGGGACAGGGATCCTACGAGCAGTACTTC.

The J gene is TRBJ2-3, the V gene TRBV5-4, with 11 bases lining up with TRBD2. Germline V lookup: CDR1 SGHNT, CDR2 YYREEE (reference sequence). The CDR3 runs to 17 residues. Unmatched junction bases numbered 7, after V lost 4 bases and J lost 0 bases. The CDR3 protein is CASSPTSGRGSTDTQYF. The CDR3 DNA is TGTGCCAGCAGCCCTACTAGCGGGAGAGGGAGCACAGATACGCAGTATTTT. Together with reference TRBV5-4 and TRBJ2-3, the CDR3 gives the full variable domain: ETGVTQSPTHLIKTRGQQVTLRCSSQSGHNTVSWYQQALGQGPQFIFQYYREEENGRGNFPPRFSGLQFPNYSSELNVNALELDDSALYLCASSPTSGRGSTDTQYFGPGTRLTVL.

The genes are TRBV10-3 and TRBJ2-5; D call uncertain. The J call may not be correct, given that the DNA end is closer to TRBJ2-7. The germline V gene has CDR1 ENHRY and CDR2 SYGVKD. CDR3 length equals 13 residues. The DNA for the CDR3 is TGTGCCATCAGTGATCGCGTCGGCTACGAGCAGTACTTC. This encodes CAISDRVGYEQYF.

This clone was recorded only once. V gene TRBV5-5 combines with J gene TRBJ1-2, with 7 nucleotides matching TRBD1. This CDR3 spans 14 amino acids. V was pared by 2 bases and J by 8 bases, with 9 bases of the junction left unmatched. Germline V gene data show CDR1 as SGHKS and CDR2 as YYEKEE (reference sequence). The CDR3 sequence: CASSFQRTGDGYTF. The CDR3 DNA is TGTGCCAGCAGCTTCCAGCGGACAGGTGACGGCTACACCTTC.

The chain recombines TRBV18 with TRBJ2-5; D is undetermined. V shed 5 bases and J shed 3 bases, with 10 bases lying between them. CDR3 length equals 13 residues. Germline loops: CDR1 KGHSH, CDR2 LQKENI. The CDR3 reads CASSRTEKETQYF. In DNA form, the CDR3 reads TGTGCCAGCTCAAGAACAGAGAAAGAGACCCAGTACTTC.